This T cell receptor (beta chain) was recovered during a study of T cell repertoires in cytomegalovirus infection. This CDR3 has 12 amino acids. Trimming shortened V by 5 bases and J by 4 bases, and 11 bases separated the two germline ends. Per the germline V gene, CDR1 is GTSNPN and CDR2 is SVGIG (reference sequence). MiXCR was run by TCRdb on the reads, yielding one entry per CDR3 protein. The sample lists about 260,000 distinct CDR3 sequences; roughly 15% were seen once. This clonotype has more than one count but fewer than ten. Sequences were obtained from PBMCs. The source is a human donor in good health (CMV status not recorded). Some clones in this sample may be carry-over from other donors' samples. The chain uses TRBV30 and TRBJ1-1; D gene unclear. In nucleotides, the CDR3 is TGTGCCTGGGCCGAAGCTGGCACTGAAGCTTTCTTT. Translation: CAWAEAGTEAFF.